The 18 T cell receptor beta chains in this list originate from one sample, sequenced in a study of identical twins. TCRdb re-called the 5' RACE reads with MiXCR, one entry per CDR3 protein. The sample has some 270,000 distinct CDR3 sequences, around 8% seen once. The same sample was also used in a study of yellow fever vaccine responses in identical twins.

The sequenced sample was CD8+ T cells sorted from blood. Every receptor here comes from a woman younger than 35 in good health.

This clonotype has at least ten counts. This chain joins TRBV6-5 and TRBJ2-5; possible D gene TRBD1, 6 bases. The V and J ends lost 2 bases and 5 bases respectively, with 15 bases between them. The CDR3 spans 15 residues. Germline CDR1 is MNHEY and CDR2 is SVGAGI. CDR3 amino acids: CASSYDQGSRETQYF. CDR3 nucleotide sequence: TGTGCCAGCAGTTACGATCAGGGGAGTCGGGAGACCCAGTACTTC.

This clonotype was observed many times. V usage is TRBV3-1 and J usage is TRBJ2-7, with D possibly matching TRBD1 (6 bases). The CDR3 has 16 residues. The V end was cut by 0 bases, the J end by 2 bases, with 14 bases between. Germline V gives CDR1 LGHDT, CDR2 YNNKEL (reference sequence). The DNA of the CDR3 is TGTGCCAGCAGCCAAGAGCAGGACAGCACCCCCTACGAGCAGTACTTC. Protein product: CASSQEQDSTPYEQYF.

This clonotype was seen a handful of times. V is TRBV20-1 and J is TRBJ2-1; D might be TRBD1 (7 bases). Germline CDR1 is DFQATT and CDR2 is SNEGSKA (reference sequence). CDR3 length: 15 residues. Trimming removed 0 bases from V and 4 bases from J, with 13 bases in between. Here the CDR3 reads CSARDTRGAYNEQFF. Written as DNA, the CDR3 is TGCAGTGCTAGAGATACCAGGGGGGCGTACAATGAGCAGTTCTTC.

This clonotype has a count of ten or more. The chain has TRBV5-1 and TRBJ1-2; the D gene is possibly TRBD1 (5 bases). V dropped 0 bases and J dropped 3 bases, with 9 bases sitting between them. The CDR3 sequence is 14 residues long. CDR1 is SGHRS, CDR2 YFSETQ, per germline. As DNA, the CDR3 is TGCGCCAGCAGCTTGGAAAGGACATACTATGGCTACACCTTC. This encodes CASSLERTYYGYTF.

The V call is TRBV9, the J call TRBJ2-3; D possibly corresponds to TRBD2 (6 bases). Deletions cut 3 bases from V and 3 bases from J, with 20 bases between. The CDR3 sequence is 17 residues long. Germline V gene data show CDR1 as SGDLS and CDR2 as YYNGEE. CDR3 nucleotide sequence: TGTGCCAGCAGCGAGCCTGCAGGAGGGCCCTCGACAGATACGCAGTATTTT. Amino acids: CASSEPAGGPSTDTQYF.

The chain recombines TRBV7-2 with TRBJ2-1; 10 nucleotides align to TRBD2. CDR1 is SGHTA, CDR2 FQGNSA, per germline. This CDR3 has 14 residues. After removal of 4 bases from V and 14 bases from J, the junction contained 11 bases not matched to a gene. CDR3 nucleotides: TGTGCCAGCAGCTCGGACCGAGCGGGGGGGCAAGAGTTCTTC. Its protein product is CASSSDRAGGQEFF.

V gene TRBV28 combines with J gene TRBJ2-7; D remains ambiguous. This CDR3 is built from 14 residues. V lost 4 bases, J lost 2 bases, and 12 bases lay in between. Per germline, CDR1 MDHEN and CDR2 SYDVKM. The DNA for the CDR3 is TGTGCCAGCAGTTCCCGATTATCCCCCTACGAGCAGTACTTC. Protein: CASSSRLSPYEQYF.

This clonotype was counted a few times. The chain employs TRBV6-5 and TRBJ2-7, with D possibly called TRBD1 or TRBD2 (5 bases each). The CDR3 spans 14 residues. V was cut by 4 bases and J by 5 bases, with 15 bases left in between. CDR1 is MNHEY and CDR2 is SVGAGI in the germline V gene. The CDR3 DNA follows: TGTGCCAGCAGTTTACTTCCAGGGACGGACGAGCAGTACTTC. This translates into CASSLLPGTDEQYF.

This clonotype was picked up a small number of times. The V call is TRBV6-2 or TRBV6-3, the J call TRBJ2-5; D unclear. The V end was cut by 7 bases, the J end by 0 bases, with 21 bases between. Germline V gene lookup returns CDR1 MNHEY and CDR2 SVGEGT. The CDR3 contains 17 residues. The CDR3 loop is CASNPLKRVAHQETQYF. The CDR3 nucleotides read TGTGCCAGCAACCCCCTAAAACGGGTCGCCCACCAAGAGACCCAGTACTTC.

This clonotype was recorded many times. An end of the junction does not agree with germline; a read error may underlie this. The chain carries TRBV28 and TRBJ2-7; no clear D. Germline V CDR1 and CDR2: MDHEN, SYDVKM. This CDR3 contains 10 residues. Here the CDR3 DNA reads TGTGCCAGCAGTTTTGTTGAGACGGAATTC. It specifies CASSFVETEF.

This clonotype was detected ten times or more. The chain uses TRBV29-1 and TRBJ1-5; TRBD1 agrees at 7 bases. The J segment lost 3 bases and the V segment lost 4 bases, leaving 3 bases of the junction unmatched. The CDR3 covers 13 residues. From germline, CDR1 is SQVTM and CDR2 ANQGSEA. The CDR3 region is CSVAQGFNQPQHF. The CDR3 DNA reads TGCAGCGTTGCACAGGGGTTCAATCAGCCCCAGCATTTT.

This clonotype was seen a handful of times. This chain links TRBV7-6 with TRBJ2-1, with 8 bases identical to TRBD2. CDR1 is SGHVS and CDR2 is FNYEAQ in the germline V gene. The CDR3 is 15 amino acids. J lost 0 bases, V lost 4 bases, and 2 bases had no gene match. The CDR3 sequence is CASSWSGSSYNEQFF. The CDR3 bases are TGTGCCAGCAGCTGGAGCGGGAGCTCCTACAATGAGCAGTTCTTC.

In regard to this clonotype: The junction departs from the called germline gene at one end, perhaps through a read error. V gene TRBV2 combines with J gene TRBJ2-2, with TRBD2 matching over 10 bases. The CDR3 has 19 residues. CDR1 is SNHLY and CDR2 is FYNNEI in the germline V gene. CDR3 sequence reads: CAISSKITPGLAKTGELFF. In DNA form, the CDR3 reads TGTGCCATCAGCTCCAAAATAACACCGGGACTAGCGAAAACCGGGGAGCTGTTTTTT.

The CDR3 DNA reads TGCGCCAGCACTCTAACTGGGGAGCAGTTCTTC. Its translation is CASTLTGEQFF. The chain has TRBV5-1 and TRBJ2-1; D gene unclear. CDR3 length: 11 residues. CDR1 is SGHRS and CDR2 is YFSETQ in the germline V gene. V lost 6 bases to trimming and J lost 10 bases, with 11 bases between them. The whole variable domain, filled in from reference TRBV5-1 and TRBJ2-1, reads KAGVTQTPRYLIKTRGQQVTLSCSPISGHRSVSWYQQTPGQGLQFLFEYFSETQRNKGNFPGRFSGRQFSNSRSEMNVSTLELGDSALYLCASTLTGEQFFGPGTRLTVL.

In this sample, this clonotype turned up many times. The chain employs TRBV6-1 and TRBJ2-1, with 10 bases matching TRBD2. This CDR3 spans 14 amino acids. Germline V gene sequence: CDR1 MNHNS, CDR2 SASEGT. The V and J ends lost 11 bases and 13 bases, in that order; junction bases with no gene match: 17. CDR3 residues: CAVAGSLVAGGQFF. The DNA for the CDR3 is TGTGCCGTGGCAGGGAGTTTGGTAGCGGGGGGACAGTTCTTC.

This clonotype has a handful of counts. The chain recombines TRBV9 with TRBJ1-1; the match to TRBD1 covers 7 bases. The CDR3 loop spans 18 amino acids. V dropped 3 bases and J dropped 0; count of bases not matched to a gene: 14. Germline-derived CDR1 and CDR2 are SGDLS and YYNGEE. The CDR3 region is CASSGPGLRQGVNTEAFF. In nucleotides, the CDR3 is TGTGCCAGCAGCGGACCAGGGTTGAGGCAGGGGGTGAACACTGAAGCTTTCTTT. Full variable domain (missing parts from reference TRBV9 and TRBJ1-1): DSGVTQTPKHLITATGQRVTLRCSPRSGDLSVYWYQQSLDQGLQFLIQYYNGEERAKGNILERFSAQQFPDLHSELNLSSLELGDSALYFCASSGPGLRQGVNTEAFFGQGTRLTVV.

This chain connects TRBV7-8 to TRBJ2-3; TRBD2 agrees at 14 bases. The CDR3 runs to 19 residues. From germline, CDR1 is SGHVS and CDR2 FQNEAQ. V dropped 5 bases and J dropped 3; count of bases not matched to a gene: 13. The DNA for the CDR3 is TGTGCCAGCAGCCACAAACGGACTAGCGGGGGGTTATGGACAGATACGCAGTATTTT. It translates to CASSHKRTSGGLWTDTQYF.

The chain links TRBV10-2 to TRBJ1-6; D is unclear. Deletions cut 0 bases from V and 9 bases from J, with 12 bases between. CDR1 is WSHSY and CDR2 is SAAADI in the germline V gene. The length of the CDR3 is 15 residues. The CDR3 coding sequence is TGCGCCAGCAGTGAGTCACTGGGTATGAGTTCACCCCTCCACTTT. Its protein is CASSESLGMSSPLHF.